Listed below are T cell receptor beta chains from one sample, sequenced in a study of T cells after posttransplantation cyclophosphamide. Sequencing was performed with immunoSEQ multiplex PCR; in TCRdb, only in-frame clones are kept and a portion is missing. Of approximately 13,000 clones listed, roughly four fifths are singletons. Sequenced input: memory CD4+ T cells sorted from PBMCs. The receptor set was obtained from a man aged 45-60 years in good health, CMV-negative, and a related stem cell transplant donor. CDR3s include the opening cysteine and the closing phenylalanine or tryptophan. The order of the fields is D gene, V gene, clone size, J gene, CDR3 protein, CDR3 DNA. D genes are given only for firm matches. For some rows the clone size is stated as once, few or many, or as a class when expanded; others skip it.

>-|TRBV18|-|TRBJ1-1
CASSRQDTEAFF
TGTGCCAGCTCACGTCAGGACACTGAAGCTTTCTTT
>-|TRBV4-3|-|TRBJ2-7
CASSRDRSSYEQYF
TGCGCCAGCAGCCGCGACAGGAGCTCCTACGAGCAGTACTTC
>-|TRBV7-8|-|TRBJ2-3
CASSHQQGTQYF
TGTGCCAGCAGCCATCAACAGGGAACGCAGTATTTT
>-|TRBV6-6|-|TRBJ2-3
CASRWGETDTQYF
TGTGCCAGCAGATGGGGGGAGACAGATACGCAGTATTTT
>-|TRBV19|-|TRBJ2-7
CASTDRLGGAGRSYEQYF
TGTGCCAGTACCGACCGGCTTGGGGGGGCCGGCCGCTCCTACGAGCAGTACTTC
>TRBD2|TRBV27|-|TRBJ2-1
CASSPPGGLFGGTYYNEQFF
TGTGCCAGCAGTCCCCCGGGAGGCCTGTTTGGGGGTACCTACTACAATGAGCAGTTCTTC
>TRBD1|TRBV29-1|once|TRBJ1-2
CSVLGQGDGYTF
TGCAGCGTATTAGGACAGGGCGACGGCTACACCTTC
>TRBD1|TRBV6-6|-|TRBJ1-2
CASSYTDRGQGYTF
TGTGCCAGCAGTTACACGGACAGGGGGCAAGGCTACACCTTC
>-|TRBV14|-|TRBJ2-1
CASSQFLEQFF
TGTGCCAGCAGCCAATTTCTTGAGCAGTTCTTC
>-|TRBV27|-|TRBJ2-3
CASRSGPNFATQYF
TGTGCCAGCAGAAGCGGACCTAACTTCGCTACGCAGTATTTT
>-|TRBV5-1|-|TRBJ2-5
CASSLQGGQETQYF
TGCGCCAGCAGCTTGCAGGGAGGCCAAGAGACCCAGTACTTC
>-|TRBV18|-|TRBJ1-2
CASSPPGERYGYTF
TGTGCCAGCTCACCACCCGGGGAGCGCTATGGCTACACCTTC
>-|TRBV19|-|TRBJ1-4
CASSIDPAREFGKLFF
TGTGCCAGTAGTATAGATCCGGCCCGGGAATTTGGAAAACTGTTTTTT
>TRBD2|TRBV9|-|TRBJ2-2
CASSVGGRGAGELFF
TGTGCCAGCAGCGTAGGAGGGAGGGGCGCCGGGGAGCTGTTTTTT
>-|TRBV5-1|-|TRBJ2-7
CASSVQGYEQYF
TGCGCCAGCAGCGTGCAGGGATACGAGCAGTACTTC
>-|TRBV4-1|-|TRBJ1-1
CASSQDREAEAFF
TGCGCCAGCAGCCAAGACAGGGAAGCTGAAGCTTTCTTT
>TRBD1|TRBV5-6|-|TRBJ1-2
CASSQLLGRTGEEDGYTF
TGTGCCAGCAGCCAACTTCTTGGTCGGACAGGGGAAGAGGATGGCTACACCTTC
>-|TRBV7-2|once|TRBJ2-5
CASSLVFPRTTGSETQYF
TGTGCCAGCAGCTTAGTATTTCCTCGGACTACCGGGTCGGAGACCCAGTACTTC
>-|TRBV7-9|-|TRBJ1-4
CASSLSATNEKLFF
TGTGCCAGCAGCTTAAGCGCAACTAATGAAAAACTGTTTTTT
>-|TRBV11-3|-|TRBJ2-1
CASSRGGSSIEQFF
TGTGCCAGCAGCCGCGGAGGATCGTCCATTGAGCAGTTCTTC
>-|TRBV5-4|-|TRBJ2-3
CASSSGGDTDTQYF
TGTGCCAGCAGCTCCGGGGGAGACACAGATACGCAGTATTTT
>TRBD2|TRBV5-1|-|TRBJ2-7
CASSRRTSGRVGPYEQYF
TGCGCCAGCAGCCGGAGGACTAGCGGGAGGGTCGGCCCCTACGAGCAGTACTTC
>TRBD1|TRBV7-9|-|TRBJ2-7
CASSATGDEQYF
TGTGCCAGCAGCGCCACAGGGGACGAGCAGTACTTC
>TRBD2|TRBV7-9|once|TRBJ2-1
CASSLGLPGGRNEQFF
TGTGCCAGCAGCTTAGGACTGCCGGGAGGGCGGAATGAGCAGTTCTTC
>-|TRBV7-9|-|TRBJ1-2
CASSLEGGGYGYTF
TGTGCCAGCAGCTTAGAAGGGGGTGGCTATGGCTACACCTTC
>-|TRBV7-9|-|TRBJ2-7
CASSFEGHWSEQYF
TGTGCCAGCAGCTTTGAGGGACACTGGTCCGAGCAGTACTTC
>TRBD2|TRBV5-1|-|TRBJ2-5
CASSDALTSGSQTQYF
TGCGCCAGCAGTGACGCTCTTACTAGCGGGAGCCAGACCCAGTACTTC
>-|TRBV5-1|-|TRBJ2-3
CASSLGANRVGDTQYF
TGCGCCAGCAGCTTGGGGGCCAACAGGGTAGGTGATACGCAGTATTTT
>TRBD2|TRBV15|-|TRBJ2-3
CATSRVGGGLAGVDTQYF
TGTGCCACCAGCAGAGTTGGGGGGGGGCTAGCGGGAGTGGATACGCAGTATTTT
>TRBD1|TRBV13|-|TRBJ2-5
CASSPRQGETQYF
TGTGCCAGCAGCCCCAGACAGGGAGAGACCCAGTACTTC
>TRBD1|TRBV11-2|once|TRBJ1-1
CASSRIQGARGTEAFF
TGTGCCAGCAGTAGAATTCAGGGGGCGCGTGGGACTGAAGCTTTCTTT
>-|TRBV18|-|TRBJ2-7
CASSPAAGSAYEQYF
TGTGCCAGCTCACCCGCGGCGGGGAGCGCCTACGAGCAGTACTTC
>-|TRBV7-6|-|TRBJ2-5
CASSSSGGRETQYF
TGTGCCAGCAGCTCTAGTGGGGGGAGAGAGACCCAGTACTTC
>TRBD1|TRBV19|-|TRBJ2-7
CASSRDRGAEQYF
TGTGCCAGCTCCCGGGACAGGGGCGCCGAGCAGTACTTC
>TRBD2|TRBV25-1|-|TRBJ2-3
CASSEYGTSGSTQYF
TGTGCCAGCAGTGAATATGGAACTAGCGGGAGTACGCAGTATTTT
>TRBD2|TRBV7-9|-|TRBJ2-7
CASSQRTSGSYEQYF
TGTGCCAGCAGCCAGCGGACTAGCGGGAGCTACGAGCAGTACTTC
>-|TRBV14|few|TRBJ2-5
CASSQDGLASRTQYF
TGTGCCAGCAGCCAAGACGGCCTAGCGAGCCGGACCCAGTACTTC
>-|TRBV18|-|TRBJ1-2
CASSPSGLDSWNGYTF
TGTGCCAGCTCACCATCGGGACTCGACAGCTGGAATGGCTACACCTTC
>TRBD2|TRBV18|-|TRBJ2-3
CASSPIREGDTQYF
TGTGCCAGCTCACCCATCCGGGAGGGAGATACGCAGTATTTT
>TRBD1|TRBV28|-|TRBJ1-2
CASRPTYDIPGGRGGYTF
TGTGCCAGCAGGCCAACCTACGACATTCCAGGGGGAAGGGGTGGCTACACCTTC
>-|TRBV27|-|TRBJ2-1
CASSPLSSGTGTEQFF
TGTGCCAGCAGTCCCCTGTCTAGCGGGACAGGTACTGAGCAGTTCTTC